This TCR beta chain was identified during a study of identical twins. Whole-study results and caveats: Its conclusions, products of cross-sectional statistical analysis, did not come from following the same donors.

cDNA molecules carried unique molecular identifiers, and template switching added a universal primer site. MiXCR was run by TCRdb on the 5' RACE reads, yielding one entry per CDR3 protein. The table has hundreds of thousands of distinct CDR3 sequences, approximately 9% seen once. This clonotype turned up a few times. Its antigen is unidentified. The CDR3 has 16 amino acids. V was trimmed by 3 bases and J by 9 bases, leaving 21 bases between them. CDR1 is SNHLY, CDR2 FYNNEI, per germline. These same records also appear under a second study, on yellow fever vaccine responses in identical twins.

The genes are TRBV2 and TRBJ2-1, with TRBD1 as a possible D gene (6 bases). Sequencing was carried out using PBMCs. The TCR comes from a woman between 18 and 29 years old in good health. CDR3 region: CASSDMMDRPQGEQFF. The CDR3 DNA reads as TGTGCCAGCAGTGATATGATGGACAGACCTCAGGGTGAGCAGTTCTTC.